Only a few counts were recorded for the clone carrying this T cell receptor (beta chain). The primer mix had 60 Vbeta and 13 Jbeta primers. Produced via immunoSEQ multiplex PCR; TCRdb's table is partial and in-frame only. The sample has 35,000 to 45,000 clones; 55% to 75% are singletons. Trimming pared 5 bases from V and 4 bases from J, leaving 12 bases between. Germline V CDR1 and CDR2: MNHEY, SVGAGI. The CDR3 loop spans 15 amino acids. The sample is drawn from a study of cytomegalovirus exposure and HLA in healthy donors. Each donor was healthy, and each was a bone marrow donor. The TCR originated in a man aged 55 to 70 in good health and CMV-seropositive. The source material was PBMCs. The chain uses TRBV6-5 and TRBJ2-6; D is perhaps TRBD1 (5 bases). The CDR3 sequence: CASSRRGSGANVLTF. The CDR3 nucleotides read TGTGCCAGCAGTCGAAGGGGTTCCGGGGCCAACGTCCTGACTTTC.